This TCR beta chain is from a study of Graves' ophthalmopathy and Graves' hyperthyroidism. The CDR3 sequence is 12 residues long. Germline V gene lookup returns CDR1 SQVTM and CDR2 ANQGSEA. Trimming removed 6 bases from V and 5 bases from J, with 13 bases in between. The authors amplified TCR beta CDR3 regions from RNA transcripts. First-round RT-PCR with HTBI primers preceded a second-round multiplex PCR. TCRdb reprocessed the multiplex PCR reads via MiXCR and lists one record per CDR3 protein. The sample carries approximately 480,000 distinct CDR3 sequences, about an eighth recorded once. This clonotype was recorded many times. Moderate-to-severe activity, with CAS ≥3, NOSPECS ≥4 and duration under 3 months, characterized the donors with ophthalmopathy.

The sequencing sample was made of blood. This receptor was taken from a woman younger than 45 with Graves' ophthalmopathy. V gene TRBV29-1 combines with J gene TRBJ2-5; D remains ambiguous. CDR3 in amino acids: CSVRALGETQYF. CDR3 in DNA: TGCAGCGTCCGGGCCCTCGGTGAGACCCAGTACTTC.